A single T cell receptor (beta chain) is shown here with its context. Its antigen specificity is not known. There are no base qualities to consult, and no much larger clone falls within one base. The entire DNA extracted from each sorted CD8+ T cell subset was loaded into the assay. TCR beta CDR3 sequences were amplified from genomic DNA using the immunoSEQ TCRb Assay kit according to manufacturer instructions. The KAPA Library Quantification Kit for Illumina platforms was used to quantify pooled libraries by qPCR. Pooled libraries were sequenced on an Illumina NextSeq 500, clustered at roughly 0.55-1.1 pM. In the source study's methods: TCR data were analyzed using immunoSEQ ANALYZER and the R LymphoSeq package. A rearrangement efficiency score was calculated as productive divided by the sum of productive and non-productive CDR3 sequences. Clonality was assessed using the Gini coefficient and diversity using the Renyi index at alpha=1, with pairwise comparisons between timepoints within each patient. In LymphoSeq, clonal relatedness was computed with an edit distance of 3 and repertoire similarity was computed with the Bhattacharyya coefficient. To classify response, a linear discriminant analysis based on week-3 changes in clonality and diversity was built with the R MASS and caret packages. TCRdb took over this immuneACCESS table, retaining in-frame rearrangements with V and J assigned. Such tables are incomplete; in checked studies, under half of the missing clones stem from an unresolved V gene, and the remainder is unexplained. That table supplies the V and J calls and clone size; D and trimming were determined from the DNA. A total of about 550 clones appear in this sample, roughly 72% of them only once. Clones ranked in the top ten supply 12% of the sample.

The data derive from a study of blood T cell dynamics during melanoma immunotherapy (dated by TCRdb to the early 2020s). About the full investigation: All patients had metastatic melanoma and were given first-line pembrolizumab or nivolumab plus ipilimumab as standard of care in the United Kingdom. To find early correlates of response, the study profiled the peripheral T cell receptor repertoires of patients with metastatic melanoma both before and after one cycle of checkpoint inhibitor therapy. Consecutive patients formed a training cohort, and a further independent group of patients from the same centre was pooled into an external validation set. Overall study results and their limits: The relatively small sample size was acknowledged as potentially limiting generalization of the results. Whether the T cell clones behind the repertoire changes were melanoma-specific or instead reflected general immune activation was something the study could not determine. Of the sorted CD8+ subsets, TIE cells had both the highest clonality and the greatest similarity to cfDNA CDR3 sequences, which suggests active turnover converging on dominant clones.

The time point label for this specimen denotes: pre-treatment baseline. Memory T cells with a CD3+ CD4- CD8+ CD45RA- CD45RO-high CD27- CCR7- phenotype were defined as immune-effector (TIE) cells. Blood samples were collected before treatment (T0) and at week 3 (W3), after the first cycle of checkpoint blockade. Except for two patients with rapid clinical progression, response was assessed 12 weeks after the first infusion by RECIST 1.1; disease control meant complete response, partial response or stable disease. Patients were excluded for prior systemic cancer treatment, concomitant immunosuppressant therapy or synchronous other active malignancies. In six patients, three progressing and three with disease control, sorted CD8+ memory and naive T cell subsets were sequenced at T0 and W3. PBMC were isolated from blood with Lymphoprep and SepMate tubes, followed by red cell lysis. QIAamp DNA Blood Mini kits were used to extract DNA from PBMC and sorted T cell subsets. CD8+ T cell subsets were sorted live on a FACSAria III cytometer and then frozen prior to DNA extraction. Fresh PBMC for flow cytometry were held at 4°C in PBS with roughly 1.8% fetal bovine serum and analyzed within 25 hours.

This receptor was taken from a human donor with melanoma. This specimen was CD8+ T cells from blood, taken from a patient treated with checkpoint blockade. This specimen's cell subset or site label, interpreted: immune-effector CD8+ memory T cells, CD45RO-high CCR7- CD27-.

The CDR3 corresponds to CASRDPGQGNEQFF. The nucleotides are TGTGCCAGCAGGGACCCGGGGCAGGGCAATGAGCAGTTCTTC. Recombination linked TRBV7-9 to TRBJ2-1; the D gene could be TRBD1 or TRBD2, each one agreeing over 5 bases. CDR1 and CDR2 were assigned from the germline V gene (reference sequence) as SEHNR and FQNEAQ. The trim is 6 bases for V and 6 bases for J, with a gap of 15 bases between the germline ends. Including the terminal cysteine and phenylalanine, the CDR3 comprises 14 residues. The kept DNA is CDR3 alone, 42 bases in frame from the first base. The full variable domain, with segments outside the CDR3 supplied by the reference TRBV7-9 and TRBJ2-1 proteins, appears as DTGVSQNPRHKITKRGQNVTFRCDPISEHNRLYWYRQTLGQGPEFLTYFQNEAQLEKSRLLSDRFSAERPKGSFSTLEIQRTEQGDSAMYLCASRDPGQGNEQFFGPGTRLTVL.